Listed below are T cell receptor beta chains from one sample, sequenced in a study of shared clonotypes between healthy human individuals. TCRdb's table, derived via immunoSEQ multiplex PCR, lists solely in-frame clones and lacks some. The sample carries a few million clones, around nine tenths recorded once. The material sequenced was naive CD4+ T cells sorted from blood. These receptors originate from a man younger than 35 in good health. Both conserved end residues are part of each CDR3. The D gene is left open where the match is weak. For some rows the clone size is stated as once, few or many, or as a class when expanded; others skip it.

j_call | cdr3_length | v_call | d_call | clone_size | cdr3_nt | cdr3_aa
TRBJ2-5 | 16 | TRBV5-1 | NA | NA | TGCGCCAGCAGCTTGGAAGGCAGAAAGTACCAAGAGACCCAGTACTTC | CASSLEGRKYQETQYF
TRBJ2-7 | 15 | TRBV28 | NA | NA | TGTGCCAGCAGTTCCCCGGCGACAGGCACATACGAGCAGTACTTC | CASSSPATGTYEQYF
TRBJ2-7 | 12 | TRBV28 | NA | NA | TGTGCCAGCAGCCGCGGAGGGTACGAGCAGTACTTC | CASSRGGYEQYF
TRBJ2-7 | 15 | TRBV2 | TRBD2 | NA | TGTGCCAGCAGTGATGGAGCGGGAGGGGCCTACGAGCAGTACTTC | CASSDGAGGAYEQYF
TRBJ2-7 | 14 | TRBV5-1 | TRBD2 | NA | TGCGCCAGCAGCAGTACTAGCGCGATCTACGAGCAGTACTTC | CASSSTSAIYEQYF
TRBJ2-7 | 15 | TRBV7-6 | NA | NA | TGTGCCAGCAGCTTAGCGCGGACAGATGCCTACGGGCAGTACTTC | CASSLARTDAYGQYF
TRBJ2-5 | 15 | TRBV11-1 | NA | NA | TGTGCCAGCAGCTTAGGGGGCAGGGTACAAGAGACCCAGTACTTC | CASSLGGRVQETQYF
TRBJ2-7 | 12 | TRBV2 | NA | NA | TGTGCCAGCAGGGGGCGCACCTACGAGCAGTACTTC | CASRGRTYEQYF
TRBJ1-1 | 15 | TRBV18 | NA | NA | TGTGCCAGCTCACCCAATATGGCAGGGAACACTGAAGCTTTCTTT | CASSPNMAGNTEAFF
TRBJ2-2 | 15 | TRBV11-1 | TRBD2 | NA | TGTGCCAGCAGAAGGGGCGGGGGGAACACCGGGGAGCTGTTTTTT | CASRRGGGNTGELFF
TRBJ2-4 | 16 | TRBV28 | TRBD1 | NA | TGTGCCAGCAGTCCAGGACAGGGCCTAGCCAAAAACATTCAGTACTTC | CASSPGQGLAKNIQYF
TRBJ2-3 | 15 | TRBV6-5 | TRBD1 | NA | TGTGCCAGCAGTTCTACAGGGGTCGGCACAGATACGCAGTATTTT | CASSSTGVGTDTQYF
TRBJ1-2 | 16 | TRBV5-1 | NA | NA | TGCGCCAGCAGCCAGGAGGCAGGGAGTTTTAACTATGGCTACACCTTC | CASSQEAGSFNYGYTF
TRBJ1-5 | 16 | TRBV7-8 | NA | NA | TGTGCCAGCAGCTTAGTTCAGAGCTATAGCAATCAGCCCCAGCATTTT | CASSLVQSYSNQPQHF
TRBJ2-5 | 14 | TRBV19 | TRBD1 | NA | TGTGCCAGTTCACCGGGACAGAACCAAGAGACCCAGTACTTC | CASSPGQNQETQYF
TRBJ2-3 | 16 | TRBV7-9 | TRBD2 | NA | TGTGCCAGCAGCTCGCCCACGGGGGGGAGGACAGATACGCAGTATTTT | CASSSPTGGRTDTQYF
TRBJ1-3 | 14 | TRBV6-6 | NA | NA | TGTGCCAGCAGGGAACAGAGCTCTGGAAACACCATATATTTT | CASREQSSGNTIYF
TRBJ1-5 | 14 | TRBV5-8 | NA | NA | TGTGCCAGCAGCTCTATGGGCCCCAATCAGCCCCAGCATTTT | CASSSMGPNQPQHF
TRBJ2-7 | 14 | TRBV11-2 | NA | NA | TGTGCCAGCAGCTTAGGGAGACAGTCCTACGAGCAGTACTTC | CASSLGRQSYEQYF
TRBJ2-2 | 16 | TRBV5-8 | NA | NA | TGTGCCAGCAGCTTGGCCGCGGACCAGGTCACCGGGGAGCTGTTTTTT | CASSLAADQVTGELFF
TRBJ1-5 | 13 | TRBV19 | NA | NA | TGTGCCAGTAGTATAGACAGCACGACCCCCCAGCATTTT | CASSIDSTTPQHF
TRBJ1-1 | 16 | TRBV11-2 | TRBD1 | NA | TGTGCCAGCAGCCCCAACCCGCCAGGCACAGGGGCTGAAGCTTTCTTT | CASSPNPPGTGAEAFF
TRBJ2-7 | 15 | TRBV5-4 | NA | NA | TGTGCCAGCAGCTTTTGGGAGCTGGCCGATTACGAGCAGTACTTC | CASSFWELADYEQYF
TRBJ2-1 | 16 | TRBV2 | TRBD2 | NA | TGTGCCAGCAGTGAAGACGGAGCGGGACCCTACAATGAGCAGTTCTTC | CASSEDGAGPYNEQFF
TRBJ2-7 | 12 | TRBV7-2 | TRBD2 | NA | TGTGCCAGCAGCTTGATAGCGGGAGGGGTGTACTTC | CASSLIAGGVYF
TRBJ2-4 | 15 | TRBV27 | NA | NA | TGTGCCAGCACCCTAGCAGGGCCCGAAGGAAACATTCAGTACTTC | CASTLAGPEGNIQYF
TRBJ1-6 | 16 | TRBV15 | NA | NA | TGTGCCACCAGCAGAGGACAGGATACATATAATTCACCCCTCCACTTT | CATSRGQDTYNSPLHF
TRBJ2-1 | 15 | TRBV10-1 | NA | NA | TGCGCCAGCAGTGGCCCACACCTAGGGGACAATGAGCAGTTCTTC | CASSGPHLGDNEQFF
TRBJ1-2 | 15 | TRBV6-5 | NA | NA | TGTGCCAGCAGTTACTCCGGCAGGGAGAGCTATGGCTACACCTTC | CASSYSGRESYGYTF
TRBJ2-7 | 14 | TRBV10-1 | NA | NA | TGCGCCAGCAGTCGGACAGCCCAAGACTACGAGCAGTACTTC | CASSRTAQDYEQYF
TRBJ1-1 | 15 | TRBV7-2 | TRBD1 | NA | TGTGCCAGCAGCCCTTGGACAGGGATGAACACTGAAGCTTTCTTT | CASSPWTGMNTEAFF
TRBJ2-2 | 14 | TRBV7-2 | TRBD2 | NA | TGTGCCAGCAACCAAGCGGGGCGCACCGGGGAGCTGTTTTTT | CASNQAGRTGELFF
TRBJ2-3 | 13 | TRBV10-1 | NA | NA | TGCGCCAGCAGTGAGTCCATGGGGGGTGCGCAGTATTTT | CASSESMGGAQYF
TRBJ1-1 | 13 | TRBV10-3 | NA | NA | TGTGCCATCAGTGACCGGGGGCACACTGAAGCTTTCTTT | CAISDRGHTEAFF
TRBJ1-4 | 15 | TRBV10-3 | NA | once | TGTGCCATCAGTGAGAACATAGGCTCTAATGAAAAACTGTTTTTT | CAISENIGSNEKLFF
TRBJ2-7 | 14 | TRBV2 | TRBD1 | NA | TGTGCCAGCAGCGCCGGGACAGGGGATTATGAGCAGTACTTC | CASSAGTGDYEQYF
TRBJ2-3 | 16 | TRBV9 | TRBD2 | NA | TGTGCCAGCAGCTACGGACTAGCGGGAGTAATAGATACGCAGTATTTT | CASSYGLAGVIDTQYF
TRBJ2-1 | 14 | TRBV6-5 | NA | NA | TGTGCCAGCACCCGGGGGGCCCCCTACAATGAGCAGTTCTTC | CASTRGAPYNEQFF
TRBJ2-5 | 15 | TRBV11-2 | TRBD2 | NA | TGTGCCAGCAGCTCGGGACTAGCGGGGGTAGGGACCCAGTACTTC | CASSSGLAGVGTQYF
TRBJ2-6 | 14 | TRBV5-8 | NA | NA | TGTGCCAGCAGCTTGTTCGGTGGGGCCAACGTCCTGACTTTC | CASSLFGGANVLTF
TRBJ2-1 | 15 | TRBV5-1 | TRBD2 | NA | TGCGCCAGCAGCGTCCTAGCGGGGGGGAGGAATGAGCAGTTCTTC | CASSVLAGGRNEQFF